This TCR beta chain is from a study of blood T cell repertoires in COVID-19. Whole-study context: Sources were T cells, B-cell-depleted T cells, or PBMCs; the material itself was cDNA or gDNA.

Original handling: The assay estimated nucleated cells by amplifying reference gene primers. Sequenced by immunoSEQ multiplex PCR; TCRdb stores in-frame clones only, minus some. That table supplies the V and J calls and clone size; D and trimming were determined from the DNA. This table has 180,000 or so clones, about 88% appearing once. Sequencing was performed on PBMCs or T cells enriched from blood (not recorded which). This receptor was taken from a human donor with acute COVID-19. The donor label of this sample is uncertain.

CDR3 residues: CAWRHYEQFF. The DNA for the CDR3 is TGTGCCTGGAGGCACTACGAGCAGTTCTTC. The gene calls are TRBV30 and TRBJ2-1; D uncertain. Germline loops: CDR1 GTSNPN, CDR2 SVGIG (reference sequence). This CDR3 region has 10 residues. V was cut by 3 bases and J by 10 bases, with 7 bases left in between.